The sequence of this TCR beta chain was determined in a study of blood T cell repertoires in COVID-19. As for the study in general: T cells, B-cell-depleted T cells, or PBMCs provided the cDNA or gDNA that served as material.

The CDR3 is 15 residues long. The V gene end was trimmed by 3 bases and the J gene end by 6 bases; junction bases not matched to a gene: 4. Germline V CDR1 and CDR2: MNHEY, SMNVEV (reference sequence). The protocol was immunoSEQ multiplex PCR, while the TCRdb copy is restricted to in-frame clones and leaves out a portion. The sample holds hundreds of thousands of clones, around 88% seen once. Material for sequencing was peripheral blood. V usage is TRBV27 and J usage is TRBJ2-2; 10 bases are shared with TRBD1. This receptor was identified in a woman aged 50 to 65 with acute or convalescent COVID-19. CDR3 in amino acids: CASSFRGQGAGELFF. The CDR3 nucleotides read TGTGCCAGCAGTTTTAGAGGACAGGGGGCCGGGGAGCTGTTTTTT.